Detailed here is one TCR beta chain. This record belongs to a study of blood T cell repertoires in COVID-19. Study processing details: Reference gene primer amplification gave nucleated cell count estimates. Data came from immunoSEQ multiplex PCR; TCRdb stores just in-frame clones and leaves some out. The V and J calls and the clone size are those of that table, but D and trimming were determined from the DNA. Of about 71,000 clones in the sample, 86% are singletons; the top ten hold approximately 1.9%. Germline assignment: CDR1 KGHSH and CDR2 LQKENI. This CDR3 is built from 13 residues. V lost 3 bases and J lost 8; bases outside the gene matches: 6.

Sequenced sample: peripheral blood. The rearrangement joins TRBV18 to TRBJ1-1; 7 nucleotides align to TRBD1. This clonotype originated in a young man with acute or convalescent COVID-19. The CDR3 spells CASSPGTAAEAFF. CDR3 in DNA: TGTGCCAGCTCACCCGGGACAGCCGCCGAAGCTTTCTTT.